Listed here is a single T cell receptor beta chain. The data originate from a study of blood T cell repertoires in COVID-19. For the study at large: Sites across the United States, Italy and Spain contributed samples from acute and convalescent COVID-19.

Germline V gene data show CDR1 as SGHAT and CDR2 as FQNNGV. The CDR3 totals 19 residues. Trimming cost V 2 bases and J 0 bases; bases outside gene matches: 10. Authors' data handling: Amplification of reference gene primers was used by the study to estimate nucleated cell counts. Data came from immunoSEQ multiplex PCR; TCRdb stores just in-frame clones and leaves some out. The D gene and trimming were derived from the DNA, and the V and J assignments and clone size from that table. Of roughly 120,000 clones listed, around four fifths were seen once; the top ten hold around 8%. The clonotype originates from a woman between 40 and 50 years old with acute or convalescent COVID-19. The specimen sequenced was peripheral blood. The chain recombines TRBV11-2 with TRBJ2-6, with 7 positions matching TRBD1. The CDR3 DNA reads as TGTGCCAGCAGCTTATTTAGGCCGGGACAGAGCTCTGGGGCCAACGTCCTGACTTTC. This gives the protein CASSLFRPGQSSGANVLTF.